Each of the 7 T cell receptor beta chains below was sequenced from the same sample in a study of T cell responses to AZD1222 COVID-19 vaccine. Assay: immunoSEQ multiplex PCR; the TCRdb copy retains only in-frame clones and omits some. The sample lists 200,000 or so clones, 85% to 90% seen once, with 6.1% in the top ten. Sample: peripheral blood, taken on day 0 of AZD1222 vaccination. These TCRs come from an adult in good health.

The V and J genes are TRBV7-9 and TRBJ2-1, with a possible D match to TRBD2 (5 bases). The CDR3 spans 14 residues. CDR1 and CDR2 from the germline V gene are SEHNR and FQNEAQ (reference sequence). Trimming removed 5 bases at V and 6 bases at J, with 14 bases between. CDR3 protein: CASSPGEGSNEQFF. The CDR3 DNA reads as TGTGCCAGCAGCCCCGGCGAGGGTAGCAATGAGCAGTTCTTC.

V usage is TRBV28 and J usage is TRBJ2-5, with D possibly matching TRBD1 (6 bases). Per germline, CDR1 MDHEN and CDR2 SYDVKM. V gave up 2 bases and J gave up 1 base, with 8 bases separating them. The CDR3 runs to 14 residues. In DNA, the CDR3 is TGTGCCAGCAGTTTAGGGGGCGCCCAAGAGACCCAGTACTTC. This encodes CASSLGGAQETQYF.

The chain is built from TRBV6-5 and TRBJ2-7; no clear D gene. The ends were cut back, 0 bases at V and 2 bases at J, with 8 bases in the middle. The CDR3 length is 14 residues. Germline values: CDR1 MNHEY, CDR2 SVGAGI. The CDR3 is CASSYSVRTYEQYF. DNA of the CDR3: TGTGCCAGCAGTTACTCAGTTAGAACCTACGAGCAGTACTTC.

The chain recombines TRBV18 with TRBJ1-5, with D unresolved. Germline assignment: CDR1 KGHSH and CDR2 LQKENI. V dropped 3 bases and J dropped 0 bases, with 6 bases sitting between them. CDR3 size: 14 residues. The CDR3 DNA follows: TGTGCCAGCTCACCCGGGCCTAGCAATCAGCCCCAGCATTTT. Protein: CASSPGPSNQPQHF.

V is TRBV5-5 and J is TRBJ1-2; D not resolved. V was clipped by 4 bases and J by 2 bases, with 9 bases between them. This CDR3 has 13 amino acids. CDR1 is SGHKS and CDR2 is YYEKEE in the germline V gene (reference sequence). Written as DNA, the CDR3 is TGTGCCAGCAGCCTACGACCGAACTATGGCTACACCTTC. Its protein is CASSLRPNYGYTF. The entire variable domain, with the rest obtained from reference TRBV5-5 and TRBJ1-2, is as follows: DAGVTQSPTHLIKTRGQQVTLRCSPISGHKSVSWYQQVLGQGPQFIFQYYEKEERGRGNFPDRFSARQFPNYSSELNVNALLLGDSALYLCASSLRPNYGYTFGSGTRLTVV.

This clone was recorded once. The DNA for the CDR3 is TGTGCCAGCAGCTCCACAGGGGTTTCCCCCCTCCACTTT. It codes for CASSSTGVSPLHF. V usage is TRBV7-9 and J usage is TRBJ1-6, with 7 bases that match TRBD1. Germline CDR1 and CDR2: SEHNR and FQNEAQ (reference sequence). J was trimmed by 13 bases and V by 4 bases; bases with no gene match: 7. The CDR3 covers 13 residues. Full variable domain (missing parts from reference TRBV7-9 and TRBJ1-6): DTGVSQNPRHKITKRGQNVTFRCDPISEHNRLYWYRQTLGQGPEFLTYFQNEAQLEKSRLLSDRFSAERPKGSFSTLEIQRTEQGDSAMYLCASSSTGVSPLHFGNGTRLTVT.

As regards this clone: The same CDR3 is also encoded by other DNA sequences in this sample. This chain joins TRBV12-3 or TRBV12-4 and TRBJ1-5; possible D gene TRBD1, 5 bases. This CDR3 region has 12 residues. Trimming removed 3 bases from V and 5 bases from J, with 5 bases in between. The CDR3 coding sequence is TGTGCCAGCAGTTTGGGGGATCAGCCCCAGCATTTT. Translating it yields CASSLGDQPQHF.